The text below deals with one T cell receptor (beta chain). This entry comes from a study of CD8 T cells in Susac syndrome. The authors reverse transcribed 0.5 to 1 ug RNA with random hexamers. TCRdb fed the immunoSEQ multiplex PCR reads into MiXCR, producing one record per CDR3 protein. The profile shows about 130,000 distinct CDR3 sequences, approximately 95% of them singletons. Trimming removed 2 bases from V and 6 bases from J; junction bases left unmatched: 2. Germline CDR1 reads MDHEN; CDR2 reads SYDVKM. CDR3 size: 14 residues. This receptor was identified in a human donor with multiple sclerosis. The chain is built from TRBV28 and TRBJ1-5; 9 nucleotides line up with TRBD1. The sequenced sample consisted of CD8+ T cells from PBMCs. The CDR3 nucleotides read TGTGCCAGCAGTTTAGGGACAGGGCGTCAGCCCCAGCATTTT. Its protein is CASSLGTGRQPQHF.